The sequence of this T cell receptor beta chain was determined in a study of PD-1 blockade in classical Hodgkin lymphoma. Regarding the study as a whole: Relapsed/refractory patients reportedly had the lowest baseline TCR diversity, below newly diagnosed patients, who were below healthy donors.

The data were produced by immunoSEQ multiplex PCR, yet TCRdb's version contains in-frame clones alone and is incomplete. Altogether more than 4,000 clones are present, approximately 70% being singletons, with the ten largest covering roughly a quarter. Germline V gives CDR1 SGDLS, CDR2 YYNGEE. V shed 7 bases and J shed 3 bases, with 13 bases lying between them. The CDR3 spans 14 residues. Described time point: cycle 4 day 1 (C4D1), after less than 7 weeks of nivolumab. Every patient had relapsed following autologous stem cell transplantation, and cohorts differed in brentuximab vedotin exposure. CD8+ T cells were isolated from thawed PBMCs by magnetic negative selection. This clone is a singleton in its sample. The antigen is unknown.

The sample consisted of CD8+ T cells from blood, taken before the fourth cycle of nivolumab. This sequence originates from a human donor with classical Hodgkin lymphoma. The J gene is TRBJ2-2, the V gene TRBV9; possibly TRBD1 for D (5 bases). The DNA for the CDR3 is TGTGCCAGCGGGGCCAGGGCTTACACCGGGGAGCTGTTTTTT. Its protein is CASGARAYTGELFF.